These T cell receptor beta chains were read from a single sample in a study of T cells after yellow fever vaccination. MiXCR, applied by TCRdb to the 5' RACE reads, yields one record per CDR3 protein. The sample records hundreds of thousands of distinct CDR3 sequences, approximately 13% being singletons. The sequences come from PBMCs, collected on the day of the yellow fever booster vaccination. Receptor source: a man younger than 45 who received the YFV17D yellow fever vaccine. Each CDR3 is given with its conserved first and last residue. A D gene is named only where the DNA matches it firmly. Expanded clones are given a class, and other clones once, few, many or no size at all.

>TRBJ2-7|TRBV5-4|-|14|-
CASSTTGEPYEQYF
TGTGCCAGCAGCACGACTGGCGAGCCCTACGAGCAGTACTTC
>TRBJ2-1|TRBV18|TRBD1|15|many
CASSPDRTGDNEQFF
TGTGCCAGCTCACCTGACAGGACAGGAGACAATGAGCAGTTCTTC
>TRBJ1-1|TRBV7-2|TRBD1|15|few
CASSPQGSRVTEAFF
TGTGCCAGCAGCCCACAGGGGTCGAGAGTCACTGAAGCTTTCTTT
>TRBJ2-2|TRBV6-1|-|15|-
CAIKWGAQNTGELFF
TGTGCCATCAAGTGGGGGGCGCAGAACACCGGGGAGCTGTTTTTT
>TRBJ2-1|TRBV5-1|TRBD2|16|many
CASSLAGGSSYNEQFF
TGCGCCAGCAGCTTGGCCGGGGGGAGCTCCTACAATGAGCAGTTCTTC
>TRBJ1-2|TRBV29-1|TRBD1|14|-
CSVRPQGLAYGYTF
TGCAGCGTTCGACCACAGGGGCTTGCCTATGGCTACACCTTC
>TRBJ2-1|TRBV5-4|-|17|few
CASSLMIAANSYNEQFF
TGTGCCAGCAGCTTGATGATAGCGGCAAACTCCTACAATGAGCAGTTCTTC
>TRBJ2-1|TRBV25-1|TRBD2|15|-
CASSARERVINEQFF
TGTGCCAGCAGTGCGCGGGAGAGGGTCATTAATGAGCAGTTCTTC
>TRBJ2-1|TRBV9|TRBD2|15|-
CASSDWTSGQNEQFF
TGTGCCAGCAGCGATTGGACTAGCGGACAAAATGAGCAGTTCTTC
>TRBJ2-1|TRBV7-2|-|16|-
CASSARGFRSYNEQFF
TGTGCCAGCAGCGCACGCGGGTTCCGTTCCTACAATGAGCAGTTCTTC
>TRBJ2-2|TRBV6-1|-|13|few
CASSRVGPGELFF
TGTGCCAGCAGTAGAGTCGGACCCGGGGAGCTGTTTTTT
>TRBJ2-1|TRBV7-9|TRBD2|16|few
CASSPRVAGGLDEQFF
TGTGCCAGCAGCCCCCGGGTAGCGGGAGGGCTTGATGAGCAGTTCTTC
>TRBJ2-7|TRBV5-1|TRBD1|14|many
CASSLLDRGYEQYF
TGCGCCAGCAGCTTGCTGGACAGGGGTTACGAGCAGTACTTC
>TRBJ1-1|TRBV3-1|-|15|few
CASSNGQLMNTEAFF
TGTGCCAGCAGCAATGGACAGCTAATGAACACTGAAGCTTTCTTT
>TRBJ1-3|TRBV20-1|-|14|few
CSARDRRDGNTIYF
TGCAGTGCTAGAGATCGAAGGGATGGAAACACCATATATTTT
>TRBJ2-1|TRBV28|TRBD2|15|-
CASSSGTSRFDEQFF
TGTGCCAGCAGTTCCGGGACTAGCCGCTTCGATGAGCAGTTCTTC
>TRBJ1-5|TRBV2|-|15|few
CASSKQSIGNQPQHF
TGTGCCAGCAGCAAACAGTCAATTGGGAATCAGCCCCAGCATTTT
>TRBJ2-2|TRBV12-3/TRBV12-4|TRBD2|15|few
CASSLGLASAGELFF
TGTGCCAGCAGTCTCGGACTAGCTTCCGCCGGGGAGCTGTTTTTT
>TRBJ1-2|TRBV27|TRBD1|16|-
CASSLFWDRERVGYTF
TGTGCCAGCAGTTTATTCTGGGACAGGGAAAGGGTGGGCTACACCTTC
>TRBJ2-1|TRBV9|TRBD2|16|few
CASSVAVSGSWNEQFF
TGTGCCAGCAGCGTAGCTGTAAGCGGGAGTTGGAATGAGCAGTTCTTC
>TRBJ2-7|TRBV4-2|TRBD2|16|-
CASSPVKLAGEREQYF
TGTGCCAGCAGCCCCGTCAAACTAGCGGGAGAACGCGAGCAGTACTTC
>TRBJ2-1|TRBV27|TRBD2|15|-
CASSLWLAAYNEQFF
TGTGCCAGCAGTTTATGGCTAGCGGCCTACAATGAGCAGTTCTTC
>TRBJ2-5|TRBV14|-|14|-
CASSPRTTSETQYF
TGTGCCAGCAGCCCAAGGACTACCTCAGAGACCCAGTACTTC
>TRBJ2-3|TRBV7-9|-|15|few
CASSREAGTTDTQYF
TGTGCCAGCAGCCGAGAGGCAGGGACCACAGATACGCAGTATTTT
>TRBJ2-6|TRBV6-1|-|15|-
CASRRRLSGANVLTF
TGTGCCAGCCGACGACGTCTCTCTGGGGCCAACGTCCTGACTTTC
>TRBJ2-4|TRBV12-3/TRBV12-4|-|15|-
CASTTGLAGGNIQYF
TGTGCCAGCACAACCGGACTAGCAGGGGGGAACATTCAGTACTTC
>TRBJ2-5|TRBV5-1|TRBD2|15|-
CASSLNGLDKETQYF
TGCGCCAGCAGCTTGAATGGACTAGATAAGGAGACCCAGTACTTC
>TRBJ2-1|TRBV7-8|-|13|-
CASSLVAWDEQFF
TGTGCCAGCAGCTTAGTAGCGTGGGATGAGCAGTTCTTC
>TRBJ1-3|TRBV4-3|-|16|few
CASSQDTGISGNTIYF
TGCGCCAGCAGCCAGGATACAGGGATCTCTGGAAACACCATATATTTT
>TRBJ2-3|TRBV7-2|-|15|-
CASSLRGPSTDTQYF
TGTGCCAGCAGCTTACGGGGCCCTAGCACAGATACGCAGTATTTT
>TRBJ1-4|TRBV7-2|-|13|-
CASRAGSNEKLFF
TGTGCCTCTAGGGCGGGATCTAATGAAAAACTGTTTTTT
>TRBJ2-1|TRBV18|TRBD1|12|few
CASSNRGQEQFF
TGTGCCAGCTCAAACAGGGGGCAGGAGCAGTTCTTC
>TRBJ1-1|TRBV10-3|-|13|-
CAISERTDTEAFF
TGTGCCATCAGTGAAAGGACAGACACTGAAGCTTTCTTT
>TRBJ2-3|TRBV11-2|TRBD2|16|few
CASSGVTAGEADTQYF
TGTGCCAGCAGCGGGGTTACAGCGGGAGAGGCAGATACGCAGTATTTT
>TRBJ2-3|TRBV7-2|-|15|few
CASSLGLIGADTQYF
TGTGCCAGCAGCTTAGGACTCATTGGCGCAGATACGCAGTATTTT
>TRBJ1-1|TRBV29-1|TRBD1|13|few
CSVGGQGATEAFF
TGCAGCGTTGGTGGACAGGGTGCCACTGAAGCTTTCTTT
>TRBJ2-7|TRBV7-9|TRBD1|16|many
CASSTRTGPQGDEQYF
TGTGCCAGCAGCACGAGGACAGGACCCCAGGGGGACGAGCAGTACTTC
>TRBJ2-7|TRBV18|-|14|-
CASSPGGSTAEQYF
TGTGCCAGCTCACCCGGGGGCTCGACGGCCGAGCAGTACTTC
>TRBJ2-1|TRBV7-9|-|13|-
CASSRDQTAEQFF
TGTGCCAGCAGTCGGGACCAGACGGCTGAGCAGTTCTTC
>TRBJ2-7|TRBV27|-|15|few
CASSLRGELGYEQYF
TGTGCCAGCAGTTTAAGGGGGGAATTGGGCTACGAGCAGTACTTC
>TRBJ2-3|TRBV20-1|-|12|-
CSATTGPDTQYF
TGCAGTGCTACCACAGGGCCAGATACGCAGTATTTT
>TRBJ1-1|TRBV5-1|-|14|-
CASSLEGSTIEAFF
TGCGCCAGCAGCTTGGAGGGCAGTACCATTGAAGCTTTCTTT
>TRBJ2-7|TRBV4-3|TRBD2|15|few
CASSRLTSGDYEQYF
TGCGCCAGCAGCCGATTGACTAGCGGGGACTACGAGCAGTACTTC
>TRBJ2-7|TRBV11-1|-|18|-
CASSSYSLSGTVSYEQYF
TGTGCCAGCAGCTCATATTCTCTCAGCGGGACAGTGTCCTACGAGCAGTACTTC
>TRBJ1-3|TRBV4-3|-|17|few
CASSQDQRRFSGNTIYF
TGCGCCAGCAGCCAAGATCAAAGACGCTTCTCTGGAAACACCATATATTTT
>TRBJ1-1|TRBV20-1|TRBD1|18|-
CSARDPRFQGDMNTEAFF
TGCAGTGCTAGAGATCCCCGGTTCCAGGGGGATATGAACACTGAAGCTTTCTTT
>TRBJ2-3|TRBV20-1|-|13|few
CSASIGAADTQYF
TGCAGTGCTAGTATAGGGGCGGCAGATACGCAGTATTTT
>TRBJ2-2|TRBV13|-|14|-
CASSPGSGAGELFF
TGTGCCAGCAGCCCAGGTAGTGGGGCCGGGGAGCTGTTTTTT
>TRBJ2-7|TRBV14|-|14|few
CASSRQQGFYEQYF
TGTGCCAGCAGCCGCCAACAGGGATTCTACGAGCAGTACTTC
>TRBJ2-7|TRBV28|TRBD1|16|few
CASSHFIRDSSYEQYF
TGTGCCAGCAGCCACTTTATACGGGACAGCTCCTACGAGCAGTACTTC
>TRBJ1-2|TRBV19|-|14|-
CASTTLEQAYGYTF
TGTGCCAGTACCACCCTGGAACAGGCCTATGGCTACACCTTC
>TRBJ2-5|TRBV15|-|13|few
CATTTGSGETQYF
TGTGCCACCACGACCGGGAGTGGAGAGACCCAGTACTTC
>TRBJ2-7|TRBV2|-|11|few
CASSAAREQYF
TGTGCCAGCAGTGCTGCGAGAGAGCAGTACTTC
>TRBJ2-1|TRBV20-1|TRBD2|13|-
CSTPSGSYNEQFF
TGCAGTACTCCTAGCGGATCCTACAATGAGCAGTTCTTC